A single sample gave rise to the 6 T cell receptor beta chains below, sequenced in a study of cytomegalovirus exposure and HLA in healthy donors. PCR primers comprised 60 Vbeta and 13 Jbeta primers. Repertoires were generated with immunoSEQ multiplex PCR, while TCRdb's copy carries only in-frame clones and drops some. The repertoire holds approximately 240,000 clones, with around 80% as singletons. What was sequenced was PBMCs. These TCRs come from a woman aged 40 to 50 in good health and CMV-seropositive.

J is TRBJ1-3 and V is TRBV7-9; D might be TRBD1 (5 bases). The CDR3 consists of 19 residues. V gave up 3 bases and J gave up 0 bases, with 21 bases separating them. Germline V gene lookup returns CDR1 SEHNR and CDR2 FQNEAQ (reference sequence). The CDR3 reads CASSFMGRGLRPSGNTIYF. CDR3 bases: TGTGCCAGCAGCTTTATGGGGAGGGGACTCCGACCCTCTGGAAACACCATATATTTT.

The CDR3 reads CASSVLYNEQFF. The DNA of the CDR3 is TGTGCCAGCAGTGTGTTATACAATGAGCAGTTCTTC. The chain carries TRBV2 and TRBJ2-1; D gene uncertain. Per germline, CDR1 SNHLY and CDR2 FYNNEI. The CDR3 covers 12 residues. Deletions cut 4 bases from V and 4 bases from J, with 5 bases between.

J is TRBJ1-1 and V is TRBV30; D is uncertain. V dropped 2 bases and J dropped 11 bases, with 18 bases sitting between them. This CDR3 has 13 residues. The germline V gene encodes CDR1 GTSNPN and CDR2 SVGIG (reference sequence). The CDR3 is CAWSPNRARGAFF. The CDR3 region has the DNA TGTGCCTGGAGTCCGAACAGAGCCCGAGGGGCTTTCTTT.

This rearrangement joins TRBV7-3 to TRBJ2-3; 9 positions agree with TRBD2. Trimming removed 4 bases from V and 5 bases from J; junction bases left unmatched: 7. The CDR3 has 15 amino acids. Germline-derived CDR1 and CDR2 are SGHTA and FQGTGA. Here the CDR3 DNA reads TGTGCCAGCAGCTCCACAGCGGGGGGACAAGATACGCAGTATTTT. Amino acids: CASSSTAGGQDTQYF.

The CDR3 sequence is CASSLNGLGTDTQYF. DNA for the CDR3: TGTGCCAGCAGCTTGAACGGACTAGGCACAGATACGCAGTATTTT. The chain couples TRBV5-6 to TRBJ2-3; 7 positions match TRBD2. The V gene's germline CDR1 is SGHDT and CDR2 YYEEEE. The CDR3 totals 15 residues. Trimming cost V 1 base and J 1 base; bases outside gene matches: 3.

The genes are TRBV5-1 and TRBJ2-3; possibly TRBD2 for D (7 bases). The germline V gene encodes CDR1 SGHRS and CDR2 YFSETQ. V was shortened by 5 bases and J by 3 bases, with 10 bases between the two germline ends. The CDR3 loop spans 13 amino acids. The DNA of the CDR3 is TGCGCCAGCAGACGGGGGGCTACAGATACGCAGTATTTT. As protein: CASRRGATDTQYF.